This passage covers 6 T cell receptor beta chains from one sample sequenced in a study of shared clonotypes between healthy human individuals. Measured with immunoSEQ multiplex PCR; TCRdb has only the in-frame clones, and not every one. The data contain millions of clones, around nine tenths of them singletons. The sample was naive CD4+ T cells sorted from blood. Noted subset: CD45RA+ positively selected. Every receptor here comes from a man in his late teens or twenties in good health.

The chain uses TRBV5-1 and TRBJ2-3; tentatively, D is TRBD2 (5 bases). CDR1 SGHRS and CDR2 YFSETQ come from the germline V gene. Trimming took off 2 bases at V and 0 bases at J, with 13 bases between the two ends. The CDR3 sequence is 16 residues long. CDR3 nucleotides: TGCGCCAGCAGCTTATCGGGGTCTTTTAGCACAGATACGCAGTATTTT. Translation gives CASSLSGSFSTDTQYF.

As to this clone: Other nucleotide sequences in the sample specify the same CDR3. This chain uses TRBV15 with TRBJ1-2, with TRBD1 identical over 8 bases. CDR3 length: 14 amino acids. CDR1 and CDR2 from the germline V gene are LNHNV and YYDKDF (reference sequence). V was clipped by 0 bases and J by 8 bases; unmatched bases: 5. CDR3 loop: CATSRDGQGAGYTF. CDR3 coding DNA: TGTGCCACCAGCAGAGATGGACAGGGCGCCGGCTACACCTTC.

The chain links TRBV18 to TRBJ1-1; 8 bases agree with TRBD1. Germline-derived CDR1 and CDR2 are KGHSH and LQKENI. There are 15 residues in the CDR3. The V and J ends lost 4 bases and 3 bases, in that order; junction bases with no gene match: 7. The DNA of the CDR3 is TGTGCCAGCTCACGATCGCAGGGGGCGGACACTGAAGCTTTCTTT. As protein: CASSRSQGADTEAFF.

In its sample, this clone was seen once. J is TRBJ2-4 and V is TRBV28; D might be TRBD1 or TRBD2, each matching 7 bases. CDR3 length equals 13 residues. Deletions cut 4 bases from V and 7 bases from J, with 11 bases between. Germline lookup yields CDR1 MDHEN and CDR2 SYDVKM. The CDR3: CASSSQGGNIQYF. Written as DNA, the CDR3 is TGTGCCAGCAGTTCTCAGGGGGGGAACATTCAGTACTTC.

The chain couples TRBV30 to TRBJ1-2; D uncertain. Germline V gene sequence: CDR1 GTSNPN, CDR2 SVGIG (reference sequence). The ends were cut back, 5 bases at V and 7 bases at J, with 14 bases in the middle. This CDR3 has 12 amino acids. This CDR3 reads CAWRAGIGGYTF. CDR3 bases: TGTGCCTGGCGGGCCGGGATTGGTGGCTACACCTTC.

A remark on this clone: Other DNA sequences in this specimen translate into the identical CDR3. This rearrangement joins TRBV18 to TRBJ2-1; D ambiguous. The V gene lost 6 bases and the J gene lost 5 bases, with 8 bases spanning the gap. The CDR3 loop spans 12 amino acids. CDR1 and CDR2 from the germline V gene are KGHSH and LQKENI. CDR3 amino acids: CASSRRDNEQFF. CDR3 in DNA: TGTGCCAGCTCTCGACGGGACAATGAGCAGTTCTTC.